One sample yielded the 32 T cell receptor beta chains listed below, sequenced in a study of long-term antiretroviral therapy in people with HIV. It was version v3.0 of the immunoSEQ assay that was run at survey level. Sequenced by immunoSEQ multiplex PCR; TCRdb stores in-frame clones only, minus some. The repertoire holds about 16,000 clones, 88% seen once, with roughly 14% in the top ten. Source: unsorted PBMCs, taken 2.3 years before starting antiretroviral therapy. These receptors came from a woman in her thirties with HIV.

The chain combines TRBV5-1 with TRBJ2-3; TRBD1 aligns across 9 bases. The ends lost 0 bases at V and 0 bases at J; junction bases unmatched: 2. The length of the CDR3 is 16 residues. The germline V gene has CDR1 SGHRS and CDR2 YFSETQ. In nucleotides, the CDR3 is TGCGCCAGCAGCTTGGCACAGGGGGCTAGCACAGATACGCAGTATTTT. It is translated as CASSLAQGASTDTQYF. Using reference TRBV5-1 and TRBJ2-3 for the parts outside the CDR3, the full variable domain is KAGVTQTPRYLIKTRGQQVTLSCSPISGHRSVSWYQQTPGQGLQFLFEYFSETQRNKGNFPGRFSGRQFSNSRSEMNVSTLELGDSALYLCASSLAQGASTDTQYFGPGTRLTVL.

The chain carries TRBV7-2 and TRBJ2-1, with 7 bases lining up with TRBD1. Per germline, CDR1 SGHTA and CDR2 FQGNSA. The ends lost 6 bases at V and 5 bases at J; junction bases unmatched: 1. CDR3 length equals 12 residues. CDR3 bases: TGTGCCAGCAGACAGGGGAACAATGAGCAGTTCTTC. Translated, it gives CASRQGNNEQFF.

The chain employs TRBV5-1 and TRBJ1-2; 9 nucleotides match TRBD1. The CDR3 has 14 residues. Germline lookup yields CDR1 SGHRS and CDR2 YFSETQ. With V trimmed by 6 bases and J by 5 bases, 8 bases remained unmatched. CDR3 in amino acids: CASMPGQGSYGYTF. CDR3 DNA: TGCGCCAGCATGCCGGGACAGGGATCGTATGGCTACACCTTC.

The genes are TRBV23-1 and TRBJ1-2, with 9 bases matching TRBD1. TRBV23-1 has ORF status, its function being uncertain. CDR3 length equals 17 residues. After removal of 8 bases from V and 4 bases from J, the junction contained 17 bases not matched to a gene. The CDR3 DNA is TGCGCCAGCTCAAACAGGGGGCGCATCGCTGGATCCTATGGCTACACCTTC. Translated: CASSNRGRIAGSYGYTF.

The rearrangement uses TRBV12-5 and TRBJ1-1; D ambiguous. The CDR3 is made up of 16 amino acids. Trimming pared 0 bases from V and 0 bases from J, leaving 11 bases between. The germline CDR1 and CDR2 sequences are LGHNT and FRNRAP. Here the CDR3 DNA reads TGTGCTAGTGGTTTGGTGGTCGCAGAAGTGAACACTGAAGCTTTCTTT. Protein product: CASGLVVAEVNTEAFF.

The V and J genes are TRBV5-1 and TRBJ1-5, with D unclear. V lost 0 bases to trimming and J lost 1 base, with 14 bases between them. Germline loops: CDR1 SGHRS, CDR2 YFSETQ. The CDR3 extends over 17 amino acids. This chain's CDR3 is CASSLDPQSESNQPQHF. The CDR3 DNA is TGCGCCAGCAGCTTGGACCCACAAAGCGAGAGCAATCAGCCCCAGCATTTT.

The V gene is TRBV5-1, the J gene TRBJ2-1; TRBD1 matches at 7 bases. With 5 bases clipped from V and 4 bases from J, the junction kept 9 bases outside the gene matches. CDR1 is SGHRS, CDR2 YFSETQ, per germline. The CDR3 runs to 15 residues. The CDR3 bases are TGCGCCAGCAGACAGGGGCCAGGAGGATACAATGAGCAGTTCTTC. Translated: CASRQGPGGYNEQFF.

This clone was detected a few times. The rearrangement links TRBV6-1 to TRBJ1-5; unclear D gene. Germline CDR1 and CDR2: MNHNS and SASEGT. Between the trimmed V and J ends, which lost 6 bases and 7 bases, there was a span of 19 bases. This CDR3 spans 15 amino acids. As DNA, the CDR3 is TGTGCCAGCAGCCCCTCGGGGAGGCGGGTACAGCCCCAGCATTTT. As protein: CASSPSGRRVQPQHF.

The V call is TRBV4-1, the J call TRBJ1-2, with 8 bases matching TRBD1. The CDR3 sequence is 15 residues long. Per the germline V gene, CDR1 is MGHRA and CDR2 is YSYEKL. Trimming removed 4 bases from V and 3 bases from J; junction bases left unmatched: 7. CDR3 loop: CASSLTGQGHYGYTF. Here the CDR3 DNA reads TGCGCCAGCAGCCTTACAGGACAGGGCCACTATGGCTACACCTTC.

This clone was seen just once. The chain combines TRBV15 with TRBJ2-5; possibly TRBD2 for D (6 bases). This CDR3 comprises 15 residues. Germline V lookup: CDR1 LNHNV, CDR2 YYDKDF (reference sequence). Trimming stripped 3 bases from V and 0 bases from J, with 11 bases between. The CDR3 DNA follows: TGTGCCACCAGCAGGGAGTGGGAGGACCAAGAGACCCAGTACTTC. Translated: CATSREWEDQETQYF.

The chain combines TRBV30 with TRBJ1-1; D might be TRBD1 (6 bases). Trimming pared 1 base from V and 7 bases from J, leaving 19 bases between. The CDR3 runs 15 residues. Germline V gene lookup returns CDR1 GTSNPN and CDR2 SVGIG (reference sequence). The CDR3 bases are TGTGCCTGGAGTGCCCTCATAGGGGGGGCTAGTGAAGCTTTCTTT. Its protein is CAWSALIGGASEAFF.

The chain links TRBV4-1 to TRBJ2-3; D gene unclear. V gave up 5 bases and J gave up 5 bases, with 8 bases separating them. Germline CDR1 MGHRA, CDR2 YSYEKL. The CDR3 is 12 amino acids. The CDR3 region has the DNA TGCGCCAGCAGCGTGCCTTTAGATACGCAGTATTTT. Residues: CASSVPLDTQYF.

The rearrangement joins TRBV9 to TRBJ2-3; no clear D gene. Trimming took 4 bases from V and 0 from J, leaving 9 bases between them. The CDR3 loop spans 14 amino acids. Germline V gene sequence: CDR1 SGDLS, CDR2 YYNGEE. The CDR3 loop is CASSPGLSTDTQYF. CDR3 in DNA: TGTGCCAGCAGCCCGGGTCTTAGCACAGATACGCAGTATTTT.

This sequence joins TRBV27 and TRBJ1-5; D unclear. The CDR3 runs 11 residues. Trimming took off 7 bases at V and 6 bases at J, with 7 bases between the two ends. The germline V gene has CDR1 MNHEY and CDR2 SMNVEV (reference sequence). CDR3 sequence reads: CASTEGQPQHF. CDR3 bases: TGTGCCAGCACGGAGGGTCAGCCCCAGCATTTT.

The gene calls are TRBV13 and TRBJ2-3; maybe TRBD2 (6 bases). Trimming took off 5 bases at V and 3 bases at J, with 18 bases between the two ends. The CDR3 extends over 16 amino acids. CDR1 and CDR2 (germline): PRHDT, FYEKMQ (reference sequence). The CDR3 here is CASSPPSAGTTDTQYF. The CDR3 DNA reads as TGTGCCAGCAGCCCCCCCTCGGCGGGGACTACAGATACGCAGTATTTT.

V and J are TRBV7-2 and TRBJ1-5; 7 bases are a match to TRBD1. Germline V gene data show CDR1 as SGHTA and CDR2 as FQGNSA. Trimming cost V 1 base and J 3 bases; bases outside gene matches: 3. The CDR3 totals 15 residues. The CDR3 nucleotides read TGTGCCAGCAGCTTAGAAGGGACAGTCAATCAGCCCCAGCATTTT. Encoded protein: CASSLEGTVNQPQHF.

The gene calls are TRBV11-3 and TRBJ2-1, with 10 bases matching TRBD1. CDR1 and CDR2 from the germline V gene are SGHNT and YENEEA. V shed 10 bases, J shed 11 bases, and the junction held 14 bases outside the gene matches. This CDR3 region has 14 residues. The CDR3 is CATSLGGQGSQQFF. CDR3 bases: TGTGCCACCTCACTCGGGGGACAGGGGTCCCAGCAGTTCTTC. Full variable domain (remainder filled in from reference TRBV11-3 and TRBJ2-1): EAGVVQSPRYKIIEKKQPVAFWCNPISGHNTLYWYLQNLGQGPELLIRYENEEAVDDSQLPKDRFSAERLKGVDSTLKIQPAELGDSAVYLCATSLGGQGSQQFFGPGTRLTVL.

The chain couples TRBV19 to TRBJ1-6; no definite D call. The V gene lost 4 bases and the J gene lost 9 bases, with 16 bases spanning the gap. Germline V gene data show CDR1 as LNHDA and CDR2 as SQIVND (reference sequence). The CDR3 has 15 residues. The CDR3 DNA sequence: TGTGCCAGTAGTACCGGAGGCCATTCGGGTTCACCCCTCCACTTT. Translation: CASSTGGHSGSPLHF.

This chain links TRBV4-3 with TRBJ2-7; D may correspond to TRBD1 or TRBD2 (6 bases each). CDR3 length: 16 residues. Per the germline V gene, CDR1 is LGHNA and CDR2 is YSLEER. Trimming took 0 bases from V and 0 from J, leaving 12 bases between them. The CDR3 loop reads CASSQEGPGASYEQYF. CDR3 coding DNA: TGCGCCAGCAGCCAAGAAGGCCCGGGGGCCTCCTACGAGCAGTACTTC.

This chain uses TRBV18 with TRBJ1-1, with D uncertain. The CDR3 is 14 residues long. V lost 2 bases and J lost 0, with 7 bases in between. Germline-derived CDR1 and CDR2 are KGHSH and LQKENI. CDR3 loop: CASSPSSVNTEAFF. The CDR3 DNA sequence: TGTGCCAGCTCACCATCTTCAGTGAACACTGAAGCTTTCTTT.

The chain carries TRBV7-9 and TRBJ2-7; TRBD2 is a possible D gene (5 bases). CDR3 length: 15 amino acids. The V gene lost 3 bases and the J gene lost 1 base, with 13 bases spanning the gap. CDR1 is SEHNR and CDR2 is FQNEAQ in the germline V gene (reference sequence). DNA for the CDR3: TGTGCCAGCAGCTTTGGACTCTCTATTTCCTACGAGCAGTACTTC. Amino acids: CASSFGLSISYEQYF.

The rearrangement uses TRBV2 and TRBJ2-2, with 9 bases matching TRBD2. Germline assignment: CDR1 SNHLY and CDR2 FYNNEI. With V trimmed by 7 bases and J by 5 bases, 11 bases remained unmatched. This CDR3 contains 16 residues. The CDR3 loop reads CASNGERGAMTGELFF. CDR3 DNA sequence: TGTGCCAGCAACGGGGAGCGGGGGGCCATGACCGGGGAGCTGTTTTTT. Full variable domain (remainder filled in from reference TRBV2 and TRBJ2-2): EPEVTQTPSHQVTQMGQEVILRCVPISNHLYFYWYRQILGQKVEFLVSFYNNEISEKSEIFDDQFSVERPDGSNFTLKIRSTKLEDSAMYFCASNGERGAMTGELFFGEGSRLTVL.

The chain has TRBV6-5 and TRBJ1-6, with 8 bases aligning to TRBD1. CDR3 length: 15 amino acids. The germline gives CDR1 MNHEY, CDR2 SVGAGI. V shed 5 bases, J shed 5 bases, and the junction held 5 bases outside the gene matches. CDR3 sequence: CASSQGAKNNSPLHF. The CDR3 coding sequence is TGTGCCAGCAGTCAGGGGGCAAAGAATAATTCACCCCTCCACTTT.

The genes are TRBV7-2 and TRBJ2-7; possible D gene TRBD2, 6 bases. V lost 1 base and J lost 1, with 8 bases in between. Germline assignment: CDR1 SGHTA and CDR2 FQGNSA. CDR3 size: 14 residues. This chain's CDR3 is CASSLGGGSYEQYF. The CDR3 nucleotides are TGTGCCAGCAGCTTAGGTGGGGGGTCCTACGAGCAGTACTTC.

The rearrangement uses TRBV4-3 and TRBJ1-2, with 11 bases that match TRBD1. The CDR3 length is 16 residues. CDR1 LGHNA and CDR2 YSLEER come from the germline V gene. After removal of 0 bases from V and 5 bases from J, the junction contained 5 bases not matched to a gene. CDR3 region: CASSQEPGTGGYGYTF. CDR3 DNA sequence: TGCGCCAGCAGCCAAGAGCCCGGGACAGGGGGTTATGGCTACACCTTC.

This clone was picked up one time. The chain uses TRBV7-2 and TRBJ1-1; tentative D call: TRBD1 (5 bases). Germline CDR1 reads SGHTA; CDR2 reads FQGNSA. The CDR3 totals 16 residues. V was trimmed by 4 bases and J by 0 bases, leaving 15 bases between them. CDR3 in DNA: TGTGCCAGCAGCTCAGCGGGGGGAGGGATGAACACTGAAGCTTTCTTT. This codes for CASSSAGGGMNTEAFF.

This chain links TRBV10-3 with TRBJ2-2; D ambiguous. The CDR3 consists of 12 residues. Germline V gene sequence: CDR1 ENHRY, CDR2 SYGVKD. V was pared by 9 bases and J by 7 bases, with 12 bases between. CDR3 region: CAIDKGGGELFF. The CDR3 DNA is TGTGCCATTGATAAGGGTGGCGGGGAGCTGTTTTTT.

The chain uses TRBV19 and TRBJ1-5; D gene unclear. Trimming took 2 bases from V and 3 from J, leaving 5 bases between them. Looked up from germline, CDR1 is LNHDA and CDR2 is SQIVND (reference sequence). The CDR3 contains 13 residues. CDR3 sequence (DNA): TGTGCCAGTAGTATACAGGACAATCAGCCCCAGCATTTT. Amino acid sequence: CASSIQDNQPQHF. The variable domain in full, with the rest retrieved from reference TRBV19 and TRBJ1-5, is DGGITQSPKYLFRKEGQNVTLSCEQNLNHDAMYWYRQDPGQGLRLIYYSQIVNDFQKGDIAEGYSVSREKKESFPLTVTSAQKNPTAFYLCASSIQDNQPQHFGDGTRLSIL.

The J gene is TRBJ1-2, the V gene TRBV5-5; D not certain. The CDR3 has 14 amino acids. CDR1 and CDR2 from the germline V gene are SGHKS and YYEKEE (reference sequence). V lost 2 bases and J 4 bases, leaving 12 bases between the germline ends. CDR3 DNA: TGTGCCAGCAGCTTCGAAGCGGGATCCTATGGCTACACCTTC. This sequence encodes CASSFEAGSYGYTF.

This chain joins TRBV7-2 and TRBJ2-7; either TRBD1 or TRBD2 may fit D (5 bases each). This CDR3 is 16 amino acids long. Germline-derived CDR1 and CDR2 are SGHTA and FQGNSA. V lost 5 bases and J lost 0, with 17 bases in between. The CDR3 coding sequence is TGTGCCAGCAGCATTAGAGGGCAGGGAAACTCCTACGAGCAGTACTTC. It codes for CASSIRGQGNSYEQYF.

This sequence joins TRBV29-1 and TRBJ2-1, with TRBD1 identical over 7 bases. This CDR3 is built from 18 residues. The V segment lost 5 bases and the J segment 0 bases; nucleotides outside the gene matches: 16. CDR1 and CDR2 from the germline V gene are SQVTM and ANQGSEA. The CDR3 protein is CSVKMGDSERSSYNEQFF. The CDR3 bases are TGCAGCGTTAAAATGGGGGACAGCGAACGGAGCTCCTACAATGAGCAGTTCTTC.

This clone has just a few counts. The rearrangement uses TRBV7-9 and TRBJ2-7, with TRBD2 matching over 9 bases. Trimming took 1 base from V and 3 from J; bases not matched to a gene: 4. CDR1 is SEHNR and CDR2 is FQNEAQ in the germline V gene (reference sequence). There are 15 residues in the CDR3. The CDR3 spells CASSLVPSGVYEQYF. CDR3 nucleotides: TGTGCCAGCAGCTTAGTCCCTAGCGGGGTCTACGAGCAGTACTTC.